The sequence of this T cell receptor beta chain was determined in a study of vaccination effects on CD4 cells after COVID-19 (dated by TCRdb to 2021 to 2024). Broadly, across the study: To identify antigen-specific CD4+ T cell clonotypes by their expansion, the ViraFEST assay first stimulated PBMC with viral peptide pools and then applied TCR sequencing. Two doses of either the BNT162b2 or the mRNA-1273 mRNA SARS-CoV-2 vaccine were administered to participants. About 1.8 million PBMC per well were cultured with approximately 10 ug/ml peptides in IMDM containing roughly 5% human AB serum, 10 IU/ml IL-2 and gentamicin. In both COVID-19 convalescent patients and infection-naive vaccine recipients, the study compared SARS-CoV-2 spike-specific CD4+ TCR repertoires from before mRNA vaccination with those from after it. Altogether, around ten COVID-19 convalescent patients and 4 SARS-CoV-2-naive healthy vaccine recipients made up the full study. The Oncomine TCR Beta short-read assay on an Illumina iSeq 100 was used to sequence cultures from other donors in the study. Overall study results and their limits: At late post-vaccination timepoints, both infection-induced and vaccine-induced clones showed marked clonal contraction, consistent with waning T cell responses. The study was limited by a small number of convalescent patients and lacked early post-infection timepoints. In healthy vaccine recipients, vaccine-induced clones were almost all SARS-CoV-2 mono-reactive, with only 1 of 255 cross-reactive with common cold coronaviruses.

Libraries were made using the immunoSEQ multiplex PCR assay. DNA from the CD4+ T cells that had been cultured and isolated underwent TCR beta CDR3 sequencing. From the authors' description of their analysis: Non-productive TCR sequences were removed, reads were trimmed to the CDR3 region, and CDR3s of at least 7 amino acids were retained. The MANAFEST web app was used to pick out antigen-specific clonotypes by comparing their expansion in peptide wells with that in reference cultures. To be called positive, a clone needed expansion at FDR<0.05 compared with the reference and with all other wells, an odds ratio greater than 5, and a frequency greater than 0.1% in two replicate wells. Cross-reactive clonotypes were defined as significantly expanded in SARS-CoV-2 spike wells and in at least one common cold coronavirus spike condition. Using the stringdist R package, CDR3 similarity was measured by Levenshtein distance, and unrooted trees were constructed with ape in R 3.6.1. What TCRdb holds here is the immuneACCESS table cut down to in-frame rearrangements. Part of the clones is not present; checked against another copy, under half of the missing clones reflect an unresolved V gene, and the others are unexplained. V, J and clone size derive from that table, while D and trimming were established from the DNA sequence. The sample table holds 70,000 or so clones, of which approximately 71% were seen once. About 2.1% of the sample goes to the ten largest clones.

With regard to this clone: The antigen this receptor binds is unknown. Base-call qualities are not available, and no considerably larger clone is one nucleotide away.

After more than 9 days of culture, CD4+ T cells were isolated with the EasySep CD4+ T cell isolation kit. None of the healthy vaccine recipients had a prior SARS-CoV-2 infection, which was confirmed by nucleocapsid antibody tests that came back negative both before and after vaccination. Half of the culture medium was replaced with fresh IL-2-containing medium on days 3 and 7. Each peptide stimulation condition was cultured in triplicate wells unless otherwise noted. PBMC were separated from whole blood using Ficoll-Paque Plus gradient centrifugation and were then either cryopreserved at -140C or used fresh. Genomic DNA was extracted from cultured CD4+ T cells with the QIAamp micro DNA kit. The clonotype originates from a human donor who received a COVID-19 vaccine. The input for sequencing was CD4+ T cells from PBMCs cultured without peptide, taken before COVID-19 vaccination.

The CDR3 amino acid sequence is: CASSAQGAGNTEAFF. The DNA sequence follows: TGTGCCAGCTCAGCACAGGGGGCCGGGAACACTGAAGCTTTCTTT. Here the chain combines TRBV18 and TRBJ1-1, with 9 middle bases fitting TRBD1. V has 5 bases trimmed and J has 1 base trimmed; junction bases matching no gene number 5. The germline V gene yields KGHSH for CDR1 and LQKENI for CDR2. Counted from cysteine to phenylalanine, this CDR3 has 15 amino acids. Just CDR3 DNA is preserved here, 45 bases in frame from base 1.